This T cell receptor beta chain appears in the sequencing data of a study of CD8+ T cells in alopecia areata. Overall study: Administration of oral tofacitinib to treated patients was at 5 to 10 mg twice daily. The study gave tofacitinib for 6 to 18 months, then 6 months off drug.

This CDR3 comprises 13 residues. Germline CDR1 and CDR2: SGHRS and YFSETQ. V lost 0 bases and J lost 8, with 9 bases in between. The authors extracted RNA and reverse transcribed it into cDNA as the sequencing template. Data came from immunoSEQ multiplex PCR; TCRdb stores just in-frame clones and leaves some out. The table shows around 270,000 clones, with 58% occurring only once. This sample's treatment: oral pan-JAK inhibitor, 5-10 mg twice daily. The TCR originated in a human donor with alopecia areata. V usage is TRBV5-1 and J usage is TRBJ2-1, with D perhaps matching TRBD1 (5 bases). The sample consisted of CD4+ T cells sorted from blood, taken at week 24, from a patient treated with tofacitinib. CDR3 bases: TGCGCCAGCAGCTTGGCCTTAGGGGATGAGCAGTTCTTC. Protein sequence: CASSLALGDEQFF.